The 18 T cell receptor beta chains listed next were all sequenced from one sample in a study of siplizumab effects on memory and regulatory T cells. The assay was immunoSEQ multiplex PCR, and TCRdb's table has in-frame clones only and misses some. The repertoire includes about 56,000 clones, 95% to 98% of them detected once, and 0.95% to 1.4% sits in the top ten. The sample taken for sequencing was naive CD8+ T cells sorted from blood. The receptors were gathered from a human donor in good health.

This rearrangement joins TRBV7-6 to TRBJ2-1; 7 bases fit TRBD2. The CDR3 sequence is 15 residues long. J gave up 9 bases and V 3 bases, and 11 bases lay outside the gene matches. The germline V gene has CDR1 SGHVS and CDR2 FNYEAQ. CDR3 in amino acids: CASSFESGKSAEQFF. The CDR3 coding sequence is TGTGCCAGCAGCTTCGAAAGCGGGAAGTCGGCTGAGCAGTTCTTC.

This chain uses TRBV4-3 with TRBJ2-7; D tentatively fits TRBD1 or TRBD2 (6 bases each). The germline V and J ends were trimmed by 4 bases and 0 bases, with 16 bases remaining between them. The CDR3 has 16 amino acids. Per germline, CDR1 LGHNA and CDR2 YSLEER. The CDR3 DNA sequence: TGCGCCAGCAGCCGTACCGGGGGCTTGAGCTCCTACGAGCAGTACTTC. The encoded protein is CASSRTGGLSSYEQYF.

This clone was counted a single time. V gene TRBV30 combines with J gene TRBJ1-3; no reliable D call. The germline V gene encodes CDR1 GTSNPN and CDR2 SVGIG (reference sequence). The germline V and J ends were trimmed by 6 bases and 7 bases, with 7 bases remaining between them. The CDR3 covers 10 residues. This CDR3 reads CACSLNTIYF. In DNA form, the CDR3 reads TGTGCCTGTTCGCTGAACACCATATATTTT.

V and J are TRBV5-6 and TRBJ1-2, with TRBD1 matching over 7 bases. Germline assignment: CDR1 SGHDT and CDR2 YYEEEE. J gave up 4 bases and V 0 bases, and 9 bases lay outside the gene matches. CDR3 size: 16 residues. The CDR3 nucleotides read TGTGCCAGCAGCTTGGATAGCGCGACAGGGCGCTATGGCTACACCTTC. It is translated as CASSLDSATGRYGYTF.

The chain uses TRBV9 and TRBJ2-7; TRBD2 matches at 10 bases. The V gene's germline CDR1 is SGDLS and CDR2 YYNGEE. The trim removed 2 bases at V and 4 bases at J, leaving 6 bases unmatched. The CDR3 length is 15 residues. The CDR3 spells CASSVGLADGYEQYF. The CDR3 nucleotides read TGTGCCAGCAGCGTCGGACTAGCGGATGGTTACGAGCAGTACTTC.

This sequence joins TRBV7-3 and TRBJ2-1; D possibly matches TRBD1 or TRBD2 (5 bases each). The germline V gene encodes CDR1 SGHTA and CDR2 FQGTGA. V gave up 5 bases and J gave up 2 bases, with 7 bases separating them. This CDR3 is built from 13 residues. The CDR3 DNA sequence: TGTGCCAGCAGCGAGGGGACCTACAATGAGCAGTTCTTC. Its protein product is CASSEGTYNEQFF.

The CDR3 spells CASSLGGLAETYEQYF. The CDR3 DNA reads TGTGCCAGCAGCTTAGGGGGGCTAGCAGAAACCTACGAGCAGTACTTC. This rearrangement joins TRBV7-2 to TRBJ2-7, with TRBD1 as a possible D gene (6 bases). The V gene's germline CDR1 is SGHTA and CDR2 FQGNSA. V gave up 1 base and J gave up 2 bases, with 15 bases separating them. This CDR3 region has 16 residues.

The V and J genes are TRBV30 and TRBJ2-7; no reliable D call. The CDR3 runs to 12 residues. Between the trimmed V and J ends, which lost 1 base and 6 bases, there was a span of 10 bases. Germline V CDR1 and CDR2: GTSNPN, SVGIG (reference sequence). As DNA, the CDR3 is TGTGCCTGGAGTGCCAGGTTTGGCGAGCAGTACTTC. Translated, it gives CAWSARFGEQYF.

The chain has TRBV28 and TRBJ1-3; D ambiguous. Germline assignment: CDR1 MDHEN and CDR2 SYDVKM. CDR3 length equals 19 residues. V gave up 3 bases and J gave up 0 bases, with 21 bases separating them. CDR3 protein: CASSFPGEGGYLSGNTIYF. CDR3 DNA sequence: TGTGCCAGCAGTTTCCCCGGTGAGGGAGGGTACCTCTCTGGAAACACCATATATTTT.

The chain employs TRBV7-8 and TRBJ1-6; D gene uncertain. The germline gives CDR1 SGHVS, CDR2 FQNEAQ. The CDR3 extends over 17 amino acids. Between the trimmed V and J ends, which lost 1 base and 3 bases, there was a span of 13 bases. CDR3 DNA: TGTGCCAGCAGCTTAGGAGTGGATGCATTCTATAATTCACCCCTCCACTTT. Translation gives CASSLGVDAFYNSPLHF.

The J gene is TRBJ1-1, the V gene TRBV5-1; D not resolved. The V end lost 1 base, the J end lost 2 bases, and 9 bases lay between the germline ends. This CDR3 has 14 amino acids. Germline-derived CDR1 and CDR2 are SGHRS and YFSETQ. CDR3: CASSLNGVNTEAFF. CDR3 in DNA: TGCGCCAGCAGCTTGAACGGGGTTAACACTGAAGCTTTCTTT.

V gene TRBV7-2 combines with J gene TRBJ2-3, with TRBD2 matching 9 bases. The V gene end was trimmed by 5 bases and the J gene end by 2 bases; junction bases not matched to a gene: 8. In germline, CDR1 is SGHTA, CDR2 FQGNSA. CDR3 length: 16 amino acids. Here the CDR3 DNA reads TGTGCCAGCAGCCAAGGGGCGGGAGGGTTCACAGATACGCAGTATTTT. Residues: CASSQGAGGFTDTQYF. Full variable domain (outside the CDR3, taken from reference TRBV7-2 and TRBJ2-3): GAGVSQSPSNKVTEKGKDVELRCDPISGHTALYWYRQSLGQGLEFLIYFQGNSAPDKSGLPSDRFSAERTGGSVSTLTIQRTQQEDSAVYLCASSQGAGGFTDTQYFGPGTRLTVL.

This chain links TRBV7-3 with TRBJ2-7; D might be TRBD2 (7 bases). Deletions cut 3 bases from V and 4 bases from J, with 16 bases between. The V gene's germline CDR1 is SGHTA and CDR2 FQGTGA. This CDR3 has 15 residues. The CDR3 spells CASSFRGRGEYEQYF. The CDR3 nucleotides are TGTGCCAGCAGCTTTCGAGGGAGGGGGGAGTACGAGCAGTACTTC.

The chain is built from TRBV10-3 and TRBJ1-1, with TRBD1 identical over 9 bases. The V segment lost 8 bases and the J segment 0 bases; nucleotides outside the gene matches: 7. Germline V lookup: CDR1 ENHRY, CDR2 SYGVKD. The CDR3 runs to 15 residues. The CDR3: CAIGTGKMMNTEAFF. The CDR3 coding sequence is TGTGCCATCGGGACAGGGAAAATGATGAACACTGAAGCTTTCTTT.

The chain employs TRBV7-9 and TRBJ2-7; no definite D call. The CDR3 loop spans 14 amino acids. Germline CDR1 reads SEHNR; CDR2 reads FQNEAQ (reference sequence). Trimming took 3 bases from V and 2 from J, leaving 11 bases between them. The CDR3 DNA reads as TGTGCCAGCAGCTTCGGGCAAGGAACCTACGAGCAGTACTTC. It codes for CASSFGQGTYEQYF.

This chain links TRBV4-1 with TRBJ2-7, with D uncertain. This CDR3 has 15 residues. Trimming stripped 0 bases from V and 3 bases from J, with 12 bases between. CDR1 MGHRA and CDR2 YSYEKL come from the germline V gene. CDR3 protein: CASSQEDAGRYEQYF. CDR3 nucleotides: TGCGCCAGCAGCCAAGAAGATGCAGGCCGCTACGAGCAGTACTTC.

V is TRBV2 and J is TRBJ1-5, with no clear D. The CDR3 is 12 amino acids. Trimming removed 3 bases from V and 9 bases from J, with 9 bases in between. Germline V lookup: CDR1 SNHLY, CDR2 FYNNEI. The CDR3 reads CASSDGWGPQHF. The CDR3, as DNA: TGTGCCAGCAGTGACGGGTGGGGGCCCCAGCATTTT.

The chain has TRBV18 and TRBJ1-5, with D perhaps TRBD1 (5 bases). This CDR3 comprises 16 residues. Per germline, CDR1 KGHSH and CDR2 LQKENI. V lost 3 bases, J lost 3 bases, and 15 bases lay in between. CDR3 bases: TGTGCCAGCTCACCTAATACAGGAGGGTACAATCAGCCCCAGCATTTT. Protein sequence: CASSPNTGGYNQPQHF.